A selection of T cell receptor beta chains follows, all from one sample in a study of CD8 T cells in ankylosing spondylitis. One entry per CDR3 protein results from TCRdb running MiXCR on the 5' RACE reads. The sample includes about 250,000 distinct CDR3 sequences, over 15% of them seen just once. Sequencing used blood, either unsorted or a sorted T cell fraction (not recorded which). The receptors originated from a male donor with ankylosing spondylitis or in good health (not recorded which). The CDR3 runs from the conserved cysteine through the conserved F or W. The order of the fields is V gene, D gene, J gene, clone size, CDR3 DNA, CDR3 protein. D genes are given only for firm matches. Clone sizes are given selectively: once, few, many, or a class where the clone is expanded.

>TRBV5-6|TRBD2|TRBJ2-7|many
TGTGCCAGCAGCCAGGGACTAGCGGGAGGTCTGGACGAGCAGTACTTC
CASSQGLAGGLDEQYF
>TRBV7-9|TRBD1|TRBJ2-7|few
TGTGCCAGCAGTGCATTGGCAGGGGGATACGAGCAGTACTTC
CASSALAGGYEQYF
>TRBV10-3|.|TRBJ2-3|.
TGTGCCATCAGTGAGCCACCGACAGAAGATAGCACAGATACGCAGTATTTT
CAISEPPTEDSTDTQYF
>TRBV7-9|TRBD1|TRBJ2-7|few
TGTGCCAGCAGCCACCTGGATGGGACAGGGTCCGTCGAGCAGTACTTC
CASSHLDGTGSVEQYF
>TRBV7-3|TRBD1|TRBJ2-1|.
TGTGCCAGCAGCCACCCAACAGGGGTCAATGAGCAGTTCTTC
CASSHPTGVNEQFF
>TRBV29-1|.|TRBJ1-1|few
TGCAGCGTTGGGGCCCAGATGAACACTGAAGCTTTCTTT
CSVGAQMNTEAFF
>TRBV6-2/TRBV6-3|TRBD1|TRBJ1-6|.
TGTGCCAGCAGTTATCCGGATCGGACAGGGTTTAATTCCCTCCACTTT
CASSYPDRTGFNSLHF
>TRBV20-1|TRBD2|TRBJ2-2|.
TGCAGTGCCCCCTCCGGGCGGGAGGGCCAAGCCGGGGAGCTGTTTTTT
CSAPSGREGQAGELFF
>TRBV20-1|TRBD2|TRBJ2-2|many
TGCAGTGCTAGAAGGCTAGCGGGAGACTTGGGAACCGGGGAGCTGTTTTTT
CSARRLAGDLGTGELFF
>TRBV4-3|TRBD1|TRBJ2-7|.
TGCGCCAGCAGCCAAGGCCTCTGGGACAGGGACTACGAGCAGTACTTC
CASSQGLWDRDYEQYF
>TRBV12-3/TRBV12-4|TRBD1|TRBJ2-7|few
TGTGCCAGCAGCCGGACAGGATTCTCCTACGAGCAGTACTTC
CASSRTGFSYEQYF
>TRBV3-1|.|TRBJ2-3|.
TGTGCCAGCAGCCCCCCGGGAACAACCACAGATACGCAGTATTTT
CASSPPGTTTDTQYF
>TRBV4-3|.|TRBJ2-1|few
TGCGCCAGCAGCCGAGAGGAAACCAATGAGCAGTTCTTC
CASSREETNEQFF
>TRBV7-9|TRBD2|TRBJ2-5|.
TGTGCCAGCAGCCCGCCCCGACTAGCGGGACTGGAGACCCAGTACTTC
CASSPPRLAGLETQYF
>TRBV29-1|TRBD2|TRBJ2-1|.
TGCAGCGTTGACCCCCCGGGACTAGCAGTCTACAATGAGCAGTTCTTC
CSVDPPGLAVYNEQFF
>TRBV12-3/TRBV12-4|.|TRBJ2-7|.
TGTGCCAGCAGTCCCGACAACTTATCCTACGAGCAGTACTTC
CASSPDNLSYEQYF
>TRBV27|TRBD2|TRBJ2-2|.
TGTGCCAGCAGTTTATACGCCCTGGGACTAGCGGGAGTCACCGGGGAGCTGTTTTTT
CASSLYALGLAGVTGELFF
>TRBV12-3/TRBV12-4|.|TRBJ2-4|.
TGTACCAGCAGTCCCATTAATACAGAACTACTAGCCAAAAACATTCAGTACTTC
CTSSPINTELLAKNIQYF
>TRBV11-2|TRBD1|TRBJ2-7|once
TGTGTCAGCAGCTTATTCACAGGGGGCTCCTACGAGCAGTACTTC
CVSSLFTGGSYEQYF
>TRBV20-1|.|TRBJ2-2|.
TGCAGTGCTAGAGAATCGGAACCGACTAACACCGGGGAGCTGTTTTTT
CSARESEPTNTGELFF
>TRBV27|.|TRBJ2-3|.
TGTGCCAGCAGTACCTATCTCCCCGGGAGCTCAGATACGCAGTATTTT
CASSTYLPGSSDTQYF
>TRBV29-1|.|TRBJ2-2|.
TGCAGCGGTGTAGGGATCAACACCGGGGAGCTGTTTTTT
CSGVGINTGELFF
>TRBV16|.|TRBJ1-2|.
TGTGCCAGCAGCCAATTATCCGGCCCAGACCTTAACTATGGCTACACCTTC
CASSQLSGPDLNYGYTF
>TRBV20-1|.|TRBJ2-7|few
TGCAGTGCTATCGGCGAGAGCTCCTACGAGCAGTACTTC
CSAIGESSYEQYF
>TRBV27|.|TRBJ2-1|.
TGTGCCAGCAGTTTATTAGTCCGGGGGGCCGCGTCCCACAATGAGCAGTTCTTC
CASSLLVRGAASHNEQFF
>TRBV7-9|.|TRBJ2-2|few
TGTGCCAGCAGCGAACAGGTCCTCGCGAACACCGGGGAGCTGTTTTTT
CASSEQVLANTGELFF
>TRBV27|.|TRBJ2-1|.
TGTGCCAGCAGTAATATTGTCGGGGAGCAGTTCTTC
CASSNIVGEQFF
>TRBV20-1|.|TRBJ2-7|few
TGCAGTGTCTCTTGGGGGCCCCACGAGCAGTACTTC
CSVSWGPHEQYF
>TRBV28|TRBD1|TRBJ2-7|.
TGTGCCAGCAGACCCCTTTTCCGGGACAGGCCGTTCGAGCAGTACTTC
CASRPLFRDRPFEQYF
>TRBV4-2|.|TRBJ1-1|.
TGTGCCAGCAGCCAAGATGGAAGGCAGATGAACACTGAAGCTTTCTTT
CASSQDGRQMNTEAFF
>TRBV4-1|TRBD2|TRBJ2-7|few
TGCGCCAGCAGCCAAGACCCGGGACTACCATCCGACGAGCAGTACTTC
CASSQDPGLPSDEQYF
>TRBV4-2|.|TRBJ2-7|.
TGTGCCAGCAGCTTGCGAGGTCTGGTCTCCTACGAGCAGTACTTC
CASSLRGLVSYEQYF
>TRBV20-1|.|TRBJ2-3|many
TGCAGTGCCGCCCCTTTGCGCCTCACGGGGGATACGCAGTATTTT
CSAAPLRLTGDTQYF
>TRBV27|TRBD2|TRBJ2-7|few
TGTGCCAGCAGGCCTGTAGCGGGAGCTGGCGAGCAGTACTTC
CASRPVAGAGEQYF
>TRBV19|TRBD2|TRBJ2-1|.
TGTGCCAGTAGTACTTCCGCCGGGACTAGCCATGAGCAGTTCTTC
CASSTSAGTSHEQFF
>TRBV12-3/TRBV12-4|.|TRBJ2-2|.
TGTGCCAGCAGACACCATACGAACACCGGGGAGCTGTTTTTT
CASRHHTNTGELFF
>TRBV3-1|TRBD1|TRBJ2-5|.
TGTGCCAGCAGCCAAGGGACAGGGGGACAAGAGACCCAGTACTTC
CASSQGTGGQETQYF
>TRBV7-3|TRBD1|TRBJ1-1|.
TGTGCCAGCAGCTCGACAGGGGACGACACTGAAGCTTTCTTT
CASSSTGDDTEAFF
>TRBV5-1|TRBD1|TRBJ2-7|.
TGCGCCAGCAGCTTGGACAGGGGCCACGAGCAGTACTTC
CASSLDRGHEQYF
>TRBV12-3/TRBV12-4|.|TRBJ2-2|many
TGTGCCAGCAGCATGGGGCGTACCGGGGAGCTGTTTTTT
CASSMGRTGELFF
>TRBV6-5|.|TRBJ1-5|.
TGTGCCAGCAGTTACGGTGGCACTCAGCCCCAGCATTTT
CASSYGGTQPQHF
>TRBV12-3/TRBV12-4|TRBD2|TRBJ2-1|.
TGTGCCAGCAGTTTAGCGGGGCTGGCGGGAGCCCTCAGTGAGCAGTTCTTC
CASSLAGLAGALSEQFF
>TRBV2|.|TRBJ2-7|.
TGTGCCACCATTGTAGGTTCCTACGAGCAGTACTTC
CATIVGSYEQYF
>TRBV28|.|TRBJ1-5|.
TGTGCCAGCAGTGGACAGATCAATCAGCCCCAGCATTTT
CASSGQINQPQHF
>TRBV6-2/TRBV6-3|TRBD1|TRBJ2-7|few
TGTGCCAGCAGTTACTCATTGGGACAGGGTGCCTACGAGCAGTACTTC
CASSYSLGQGAYEQYF
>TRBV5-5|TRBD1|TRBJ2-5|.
TGTGCCAGCAGCTCCTACAGGGGACAGGAGACCCAGTACTTC
CASSSYRGQETQYF
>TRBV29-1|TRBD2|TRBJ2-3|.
TGCAGCGTGGGGGGTTGGCGGGAGACGTACACAGATACGCAGTATTTT
CSVGGWRETYTDTQYF
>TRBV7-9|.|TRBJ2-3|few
TGTGCCAGCAGCGGCCTTGTCACAGATACGCAGTATTTT
CASSGLVTDTQYF
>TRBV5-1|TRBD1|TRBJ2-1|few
TGCGCCAGCAGCTCTTGGGACAGGGGGAGCGATGAGCAGTTCTTC
CASSSWDRGSDEQFF